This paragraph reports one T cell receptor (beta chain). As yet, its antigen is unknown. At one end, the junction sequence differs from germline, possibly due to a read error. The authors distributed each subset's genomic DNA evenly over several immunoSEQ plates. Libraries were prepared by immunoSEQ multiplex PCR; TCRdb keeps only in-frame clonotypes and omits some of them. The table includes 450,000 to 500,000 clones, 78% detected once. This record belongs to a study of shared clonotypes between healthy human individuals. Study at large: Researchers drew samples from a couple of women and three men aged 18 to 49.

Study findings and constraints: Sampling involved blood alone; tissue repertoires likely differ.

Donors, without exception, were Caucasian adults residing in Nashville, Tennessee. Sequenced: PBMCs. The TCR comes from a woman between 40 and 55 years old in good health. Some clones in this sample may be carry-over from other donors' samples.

As DNA, the CDR3 is TGTGCTAGCAGCCCGCCGAGGGGGGACAGTGTGTCGGGAACTGAAGCTTTCTTT. It specifies CASSPPRGDSVSGTEAFF. The chain links TRBV7-6 to TRBJ1-1, with 7 bases aligning to TRBD1. Looked up from germline, CDR1 is SGHVS and CDR2 is FNYEAQ. CDR3 length: 18 residues.